Below are 30 T cell receptor beta chains sequenced from a single sample in a study of a mutant IDH1 vaccine in newly diagnosed glioma. Some clones are missing from TCRdb's copy, which holds only in-frame ones; the method was immunoSEQ multiplex PCR. This table holds some 51,000 clones, roughly 78% found once. Documented time point: week 5, during vaccination. Each dose delivered 300 ug of mutant IDH1 20-mer peptide subcutaneously with imiquimod. Their antigen targets remain unknown. Here the sequenced sample was PBMCs, taken from a glioma patient whose treatment included an IDH1 peptide vaccine. These receptors were obtained from a man in his forties or fifties with glioma.

This clone was counted once. The CDR3 DNA reads TGCGCCAGCAGCTTGGCCAAAGCCCAAGAGACCCAGTACTTC. Its protein product is CASSLAKAQETQYF. The rearrangement uses TRBV5-1 and TRBJ2-5; D unresolved. CDR1 and CDR2 (germline): SGHRS, YFSETQ. Trimming left V 0 bases short and J 1 base short, with 7 bases between. This CDR3 contains 14 residues.

The rearrangement uses TRBV7-3 and TRBJ1-1; D uncertain. V was cut by 5 bases and J by 0 bases, with 13 bases left in between. CDR1 is SGHTA and CDR2 is FQGTGA in the germline V gene. The CDR3 covers 15 residues. CDR3 region: CASSPLAAMNTEAFF. The CDR3, as DNA: TGTGCCAGCAGCCCCCTCGCCGCGATGAACACTGAAGCTTTCTTT. Full variable domain (missing parts from reference TRBV7-3 and TRBJ1-1): GAGVSQTPSNKVTEKGKYVELRCDPISGHTALYWYRQSLGQGPEFLIYFQGTGAADDSGLPNDRFFAVRPEGSVSTLKIQRTERGDSAVYLCASSPLAAMNTEAFFGQGTRLTVV.

This sequence joins TRBV27 and TRBJ2-7; 8 nucleotides agree with TRBD1. The J segment lost 2 bases and the V segment lost 5 bases, leaving 8 bases of the junction unmatched. The CDR3 is made up of 15 amino acids. The germline CDR1 and CDR2 sequences are MNHEY and SMNVEV (reference sequence). This CDR3 is CASSPLRTGTYEQYF. The CDR3, as DNA: TGTGCCAGCAGTCCCCTCCGGACAGGGACCTACGAGCAGTACTTC.

The V call is TRBV2, the J call TRBJ1-3; no definite D call. Trimming shortened V by 6 bases and J by 0 bases, and 6 bases separated the two germline ends. The CDR3 loop spans 13 amino acids. Germline values: CDR1 SNHLY, CDR2 FYNNEI. CDR3 DNA: TGTGCCAGCAGCGGCGGCTCTGGAAACACCATATATTTT. Its translation: CASSGGSGNTIYF.

V is TRBV4-2 and J is TRBJ1-4; 7 bases are a match to TRBD1. Germline V gene lookup returns CDR1 LGHNA and CDR2 YNFKEQ. This CDR3 contains 15 residues. Losses at the gene ends were 1 base for V and 6 bases for J; bases not matched to a gene: 5. CDR3 in amino acids: CASSQVTGVDEKLFF. The CDR3 DNA reads as TGTGCCAGCAGCCAAGTAACAGGGGTGGATGAAAAACTGTTTTTT.

This clone has just one count. This chain connects TRBV4-3 to TRBJ2-7, with 7 nucleotides matching TRBD2. This CDR3 comprises 16 residues. V shed 1 base and J 3 bases; nucleotides not matched to a gene: 9. Germline CDR1 reads LGHNA; CDR2 reads YSLEER. CDR3 sequence (DNA): TGCGCCAGCAGCCAAGGACCCAGGCTAGCGGACTACGAGCAGTACTTC. Residues: CASSQGPRLADYEQYF.

This clone appeared once. The chain combines TRBV27 with TRBJ2-1; TRBD1 matches 8 bases. CDR1 and CDR2 from the germline V gene are MNHEY and SMNVEV (reference sequence). The CDR3 length is 12 residues. V lost 6 bases, J lost 8 bases, and 3 bases stayed unmatched. CDR3 loop: CASSPRGHEQFF. CDR3 nucleotides: TGTGCCAGCAGCCCCAGGGGGCATGAGCAGTTCTTC.

This chain uses TRBV2 with TRBJ1-1, with D perhaps matching TRBD1 (6 bases). This CDR3 has 16 amino acids. The germline CDR1 and CDR2 sequences are SNHLY and FYNNEI. Trimming took off 8 bases at V and 4 bases at J, with 23 bases between the two ends. CDR3 in amino acids: CASGDPGARGGTEAFF. The CDR3 DNA is TGTGCCAGCGGGGATCCAGGGGCTCGAGGTGGCACTGAAGCTTTCTTT.

The chain combines TRBV30 with TRBJ1-2; TRBD1 aligns across 9 bases. Trimming removed 5 bases from V and 1 base from J; junction bases left unmatched: 2. The CDR3 has 13 residues. The germline CDR1 and CDR2 sequences are GTSNPN and SVGIG (reference sequence). The CDR3: CAWGTGSNYGYTF. CDR3 bases: TGTGCCTGGGGGACAGGGAGTAACTATGGCTACACCTTC.

The rearrangement links TRBV11-2 to TRBJ1-1; 7 nucleotides line up with TRBD1. The germline CDR1 and CDR2 sequences are SGHAT and FQNNGV. This CDR3 region has 14 residues. J was trimmed by 1 base and V by 3 bases; bases with no gene match: 2. The CDR3 nucleotides are TGTGCCAGCAGCTTGGGACAGACGAACACTGAAGCTTTCTTT. Amino acids: CASSLGQTNTEAFF. The full variable domain, with the rest looked up from reference TRBV11-2 and TRBJ1-1, is EAGVAQSPRYKIIEKRQSVAFWCNPISGHATLYWYQQILGQGPKLLIQFQNNGVVDDSQLPKDRFSAERLKGVDSTLKIQPAKLEDSAVYLCASSLGQTNTEAFFGQGTRLTVV.

J is TRBJ1-2 and V is TRBV5-6; D uncertain. CDR1 is SGHDT and CDR2 is YYEEEE in the germline V gene. V lost 0 bases and J lost 8, with 8 bases in between. The CDR3 totals 12 residues. CDR3 DNA: TGTGCCAGCAGCTTGGGAGTTGACGGCTACACCTTC. It translates to CASSLGVDGYTF.

V usage is TRBV7-2 and J usage is TRBJ1-5, with 10 bases fitting TRBD1. In germline, CDR1 is SGHTA, CDR2 FQGNSA. This CDR3 is built from 15 residues. J was trimmed by 6 bases and V by 5 bases; bases with no gene match: 7. CDR3 nucleotide sequence: TGTGCCAGCAGCCCGACAGGGGGCTTTCGTCAGCCCCAGCATTTT. Residues: CASSPTGGFRQPQHF.

The genes are TRBV10-3 and TRBJ1-2, with D perhaps TRBD1 (5 bases). The CDR3 consists of 12 residues. Germline V CDR1 and CDR2: ENHRY, SYGVKD. V was shortened by 7 bases and J by 12 bases, with 18 bases between the two germline ends. The CDR3 DNA sequence: TGTGCCATCACTATGGACGGGACTCTTCACACCTTC. It codes for CAITMDGTLHTF.

V is TRBV18 and J is TRBJ1-3; D ambiguous. The germline V gene encodes CDR1 KGHSH and CDR2 LQKENI. V was trimmed by 5 bases and J by 6 bases, leaving 8 bases between them. The CDR3 runs 12 residues. CDR3 amino acids: CASSGSENTIYF. The DNA for the CDR3 is TGTGCCAGCTCAGGGAGCGAAAACACCATATATTTT. Full variable domain (remainder filled in from reference TRBV18 and TRBJ1-3): NAGVMQNPRHLVRRRGQEARLRCSPMKGHSHVYWYRQLPEEGLKFMVYLQKENIIDESGMPKERFSAEFPKEGPSILRIQQVVRGDSAAYFCASSGSENTIYFGEGSWLTVV.

The J gene is TRBJ2-7, the V gene TRBV5-1; D remains ambiguous. The CDR3 totals 12 residues. The ends were cut back, 3 bases at V and 4 bases at J, with 8 bases in the middle. Germline loops: CDR1 SGHRS, CDR2 YFSETQ. CDR3 nucleotides: TGCGCCAGCAGCTATACGGGTTACGAGCAGTACTTC. It codes for CASSYTGYEQYF.

The gene calls are TRBV9 and TRBJ2-1; D gene unclear. CDR3 length: 14 residues. The V end lost 0 bases, the J end lost 5 bases, and 9 bases lay between the germline ends. The germline V gene has CDR1 SGDLS and CDR2 YYNGEE. The CDR3 sequence is CASSVVLNNNEQFF. CDR3 nucleotides: TGTGCCAGCAGCGTAGTATTAAACAACAATGAGCAGTTCTTC. Full variable domain (missing parts from reference TRBV9 and TRBJ2-1): DSGVTQTPKHLITATGQRVTLRCSPRSGDLSVYWYQQSLDQGLQFLIQYYNGEERAKGNILERFSAQQFPDLHSELNLSSLELGDSALYFCASSVVLNNNEQFFGPGTRLTVL.

V and J are TRBV5-6 and TRBJ1-5; 9 bases agree with TRBD1. CDR1 is SGHDT and CDR2 is YYEEEE in the germline V gene. The CDR3 contains 15 residues. Germline trimming cut 6 bases from V and 2 bases from J; bases unmatched to any gene: 6. The CDR3 DNA sequence: TGTGCCAGCACATACAGGGGGCTTGGCAATCAGCCCCAGCATTTT. This sequence encodes CASTYRGLGNQPQHF.

The gene calls are TRBV2 and TRBJ2-7; TRBD1 is a possible D gene (6 bases). Germline V lookup: CDR1 SNHLY, CDR2 FYNNEI. V was pared by 6 bases and J by 5 bases, with 14 bases between. The CDR3 sequence is 13 residues long. CDR3 in amino acids: CASSEQGSNEQYF. The CDR3 DNA sequence: TGTGCCAGCAGCGAACAGGGCAGCAACGAGCAGTACTTC.

This chain joins TRBV6-5 and TRBJ1-2; 12 nucleotides line up with TRBD1. CDR3 length: 16 amino acids. Germline CDR1 is MNHEY and CDR2 is SVGAGI. V lost 1 base, J lost 8 bases, and 8 bases stayed unmatched. CDR3 sequence (DNA): TGTGCCAGCAGTTACTTGTCGGGACAGGGGGCTTTGGGCTACACCTTC. It yields the protein CASSYLSGQGALGYTF.

This chain joins TRBV15 and TRBJ2-3; 9 bases match TRBD2. Trimming removed 1 base from V and 3 bases from J; junction bases left unmatched: 5. The V gene's germline CDR1 is LNHNV and CDR2 YYDKDF (reference sequence). CDR3 length equals 16 residues. Here the CDR3 DNA reads TGTGCCACCAGCAGAGGGGCTAGCGGGGTGACAGATACGCAGTATTTT. This gives the protein CATSRGASGVTDTQYF.

CDR3 sequence: CASGLAGAVYEQYF. For the CDR3, the DNA is TGTGCCAGCGGACTAGCGGGGGCCGTCTACGAGCAGTACTTC. This chain uses TRBV27 with TRBJ2-7; TRBD2 agrees at 13 bases. The CDR3 runs to 14 residues. V trimming: 8 bases; J trimming: 3 bases; junction bases outside the gene matches: 4. In germline, CDR1 is MNHEY, CDR2 SMNVEV (reference sequence).

The chain combines TRBV10-3 with TRBJ1-3; D perhaps matches TRBD1 (6 bases). CDR3 length equals 14 residues. Germline CDR1 ENHRY, CDR2 SYGVKD. V was clipped by 6 bases and J by 0 bases, with 9 bases between them. The CDR3 reads CAISDRSSGNTIYF. CDR3 nucleotides: TGTGCCATCAGCGACAGGAGCTCTGGAAACACCATATATTTT.

The table lists this clone with a few counts. The chain recombines TRBV30 with TRBJ1-2; tentative D call: TRBD1 (6 bases). The CDR3 extends over 14 amino acids. Germline lookup yields CDR1 GTSNPN and CDR2 SVGIG (reference sequence). V was trimmed by 7 bases and J by 8 bases, leaving 23 bases between them. The CDR3 nucleotides read TGTGCCTTCCCAGGGGCGGGCCTCGGTAGAGGCTACACCTTC. The encoded protein is CAFPGAGLGRGYTF.

The genes are TRBV11-3 and TRBJ2-1; TRBD1 matches 8 bases. With 5 bases clipped from V and 1 base from J, the junction kept 4 bases outside the gene matches. Germline assignment: CDR1 SGHNT and CDR2 YENEEA. CDR3 length: 15 amino acids. CDR3 in DNA: TGTGCCAGCAGCCCTGACAGGGGTTCCTACAATGAGCAGTTCTTC. As protein: CASSPDRGSYNEQFF.

The V and J genes are TRBV19 and TRBJ1-5; 10 positions match TRBD1. The CDR3 sequence is 17 residues long. The J segment lost 1 base and the V segment lost 5 bases, leaving 8 bases of the junction unmatched. CDR1 is LNHDA, CDR2 SQIVND, per germline (reference sequence). Here the CDR3 reads CASSRDRGGLSNQPQHF. The CDR3 nucleotides read TGTGCCAGTAGTCGGGACAGGGGAGGCTTAAGCAATCAGCCCCAGCATTTT.

The genes are TRBV10-3 and TRBJ2-2; 7 bases align to TRBD1. This CDR3 spans 13 amino acids. Germline V gene sequence: CDR1 ENHRY, CDR2 SYGVKD. V lost 10 bases, J lost 13 bases, and 15 bases stayed unmatched. This chain's CDR3 is CAKRQGPEEALFF. The CDR3, as DNA: TGTGCCAAGCGACAGGGCCCCGAGGAGGCGCTGTTTTTT.

The CDR3 nucleotides are TGTGCCAGCAGCTTGGGGGACAGCCACTATGGCTACACCTTC. Amino acid sequence: CASSLGDSHYGYTF. The J gene is TRBJ1-2, the V gene TRBV7-2, with 7 bases matching TRBD1. The CDR3 has 14 residues. Per germline, CDR1 SGHTA and CDR2 FQGNSA. The trim removed 3 bases at V and 3 bases at J, leaving 4 bases unmatched.

This chain joins TRBV27 and TRBJ2-2; D ambiguous. Germline values: CDR1 MNHEY, CDR2 SMNVEV (reference sequence). There are 12 residues in the CDR3. The germline V and J ends were trimmed by 3 bases and 6 bases, with 5 bases remaining between them. The CDR3 loop reads CASSLVAGELFF. The DNA for the CDR3 is TGTGCCAGCAGTTTGGTTGCCGGGGAGCTGTTTTTT.

The chain links TRBV5-1 to TRBJ2-6; D not resolved. The ends were cut back, 0 bases at V and 1 base at J, with 8 bases in the middle. CDR1 SGHRS and CDR2 YFSETQ come from the germline V gene. The CDR3 length is 16 residues. The CDR3 loop reads CASSLVHKSGANVLTF. In nucleotides, the CDR3 is TGCGCCAGCAGCTTGGTTCACAAATCTGGGGCCAACGTCCTGACTTTC.

Concerning this clone: Other nucleotide sequences from this sample produce the same CDR3. This chain connects TRBV4-1 to TRBJ2-1; D unclear. CDR1 and CDR2 (germline): MGHRA, YSYEKL. V gave up 0 bases and J gave up 3 bases, with 3 bases separating them. There are 13 residues in the CDR3. CDR3 in amino acids: CASSQDSYNEQFF. The CDR3 nucleotides are TGCGCCAGCAGCCAAGACAGCTACAATGAGCAGTTCTTC.